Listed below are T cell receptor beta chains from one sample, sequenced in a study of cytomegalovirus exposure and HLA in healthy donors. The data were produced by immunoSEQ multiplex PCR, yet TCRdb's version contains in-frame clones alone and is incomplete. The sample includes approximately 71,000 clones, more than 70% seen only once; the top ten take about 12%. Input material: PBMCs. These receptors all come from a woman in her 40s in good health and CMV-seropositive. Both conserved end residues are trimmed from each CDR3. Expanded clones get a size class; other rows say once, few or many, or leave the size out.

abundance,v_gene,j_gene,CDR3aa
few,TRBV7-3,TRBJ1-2,ASSASPGNYGYT
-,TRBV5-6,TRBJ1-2,ASSREQGARAYGYT
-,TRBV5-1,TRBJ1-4,ASSLDPGTSNEKLF
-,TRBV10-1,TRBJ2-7,ASSDYRAISYEQY
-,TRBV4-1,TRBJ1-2,ASSFSNYGYT
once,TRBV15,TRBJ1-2,ATSRDYEHGYT
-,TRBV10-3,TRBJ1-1,AISVARGEAF
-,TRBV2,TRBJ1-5,ASSVGLANQPQH
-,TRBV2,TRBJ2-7,ASSVIGAVSYEQY
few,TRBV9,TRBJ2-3,ASSVYSGGAGATDTQY
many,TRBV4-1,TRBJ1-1,ASSPRDSTEAF
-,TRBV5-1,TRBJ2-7,ASSFTGFSYEQY
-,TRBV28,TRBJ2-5,ASKITGTEPETQY
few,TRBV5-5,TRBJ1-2,ASSPDRGGYT
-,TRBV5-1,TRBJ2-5,ASTRDGGETQY
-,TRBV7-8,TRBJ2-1,ASSLAGHYNEQF
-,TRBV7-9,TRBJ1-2,ASSYRDLYGYT
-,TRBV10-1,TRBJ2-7,ASSEAGDEQY
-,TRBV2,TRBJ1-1,ASSVVGAEVAEAF
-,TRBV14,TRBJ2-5,ASSQDWGSNLETQY
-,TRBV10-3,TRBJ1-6,AIRETGSSYNSPLH
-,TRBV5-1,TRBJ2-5,ASSLAEVLIHETQY
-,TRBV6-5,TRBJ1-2,ASRSDRRYGYT
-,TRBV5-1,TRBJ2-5,ASSDLEGLLETQY
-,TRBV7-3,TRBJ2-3,ASSSGGADTQY
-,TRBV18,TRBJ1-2,ASSEGVTYGYT
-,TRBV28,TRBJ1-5,ASLQQNQPQH
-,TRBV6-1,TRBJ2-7,ASTFWTGGGYEQY
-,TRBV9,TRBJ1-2,ASSVDPGQGGGYT
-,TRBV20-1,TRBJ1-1,SASDSTEAF
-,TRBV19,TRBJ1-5,ASRVTRGSGNQPQH
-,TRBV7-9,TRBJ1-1,ASSSRGPNTEAF
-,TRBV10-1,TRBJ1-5,AANRGVYSNQPQH
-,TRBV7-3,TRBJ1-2,ASSPTGASGYT
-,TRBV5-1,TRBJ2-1,ASSLLGLDEQF
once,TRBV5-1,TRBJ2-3,ASTTGTRDTQY